These T cell receptor beta chains were read from a single sample in a study of control samples from healthy donors and cancer patients. Data came from immunoSEQ multiplex PCR; TCRdb stores just in-frame clones and leaves some out. The sample consists of about 83,000 clones, 90% to 95% of them appearing once. Sequenced input: blood. The receptors shown here come from a man in his forties or fifties in good health. The CDR3 runs from the conserved cysteine through the conserved F or W. A D gene is named only where the DNA matches it firmly. The size entry is marked missing in some rows and otherwise reads once, few, many or a size class.

V: TRBV12-5
size: once
D: NA
J: TRBJ1-2
DNA: TGTGCTAGTGGTTTTGGAGGGGCTGGTTATGGCTACACCTTC
CDR3: CASGFGGAGYGYTF

V: TRBV6-6
size: NA
D: TRBD2
J: TRBJ2-3
DNA: TGTGCCAGCAGAGGGGCGGGAGTGGCGGCAGATACGCAGTATTTT
CDR3: CASRGAGVAADTQYF

V: TRBV10-1
size: NA
D: TRBD1
J: TRBJ1-2
DNA: TGCGCCAGCAGTGAAACAGGGGGCTATGGCTACACCTTC
CDR3: CASSETGGYGYTF

V: TRBV6-4
size: NA
D: NA
J: TRBJ1-1
DNA: TGTGCCAGCAGTGACTCTTCCAGGGGCACTGAAGCTTTCTTT
CDR3: CASSDSSRGTEAFF

V: TRBV5-1
size: NA
D: NA
J: TRBJ1-4
DNA: TGCGCCAGCAGCCGGGACTCCTCTGCAACTAATGAAAAACTGTTTTTT
CDR3: CASSRDSSATNEKLFF

V: TRBV7-9
size: NA
D: NA
J: TRBJ2-5
DNA: TGTGCCAGCAGCCCAGCAGGGGCTAAAGAGACCCAGTACTTC
CDR3: CASSPAGAKETQYF

V: TRBV4-1
size: NA
D: NA
J: TRBJ1-5
DNA: TGCGCCAGCAGCCAAGATAAGGGAGTCGGGCCCCAGCATTTT
CDR3: CASSQDKGVGPQHF

V: TRBV12-5
size: NA
D: NA
J: TRBJ2-7
DNA: TGTGCTAGTGGTTTGATTGTGCGGGGGCAGGGGGGGTACGAGCAGTACTTC
CDR3: CASGLIVRGQGGYEQYF

V: TRBV5-4
size: NA
D: TRBD1
J: TRBJ2-1
DNA: TGTGCCAGCAGCTCTCCGGGACAGCCCTACAATGAGCAGTTCTTC
CDR3: CASSSPGQPYNEQFF

V: TRBV19
size: NA
D: NA
J: TRBJ2-3
DNA: TGTGCCAGTAGTAACAGGGTGGCAGATACGCAGTATTTT
CDR3: CASSNRVADTQYF

V: TRBV7-9
size: few
D: TRBD1
J: TRBJ1-5
DNA: TGTGCCAGCAGCTCCCAATTGACAGGGGGAAGCAATCAGCCCCAGCATTTT
CDR3: CASSSQLTGGSNQPQHF

V: TRBV5-1
size: NA
D: TRBD1
J: TRBJ2-1
DNA: TGCGCCAGCAGCTTGACAGGGGCGGTCTACAATGAGCAGTTCTTC
CDR3: CASSLTGAVYNEQFF

V: TRBV19
size: NA
D: NA
J: TRBJ1-6
DNA: TGTGCCAGTAGTATACTGGGAAGGGATTCACCCCTCCACTTT
CDR3: CASSILGRDSPLHF

V: TRBV5-1
size: NA
D: NA
J: TRBJ1-1
DNA: TGCGCCAGCAGTCCAACAGGCATGAACACTGAAGCTTTCTTT
CDR3: CASSPTGMNTEAFF

V: TRBV18
size: once
D: NA
J: TRBJ2-2
DNA: TGTGCCAGTCTCTTGACTGGCGTTAACACCGGGGAGCTGTTTTTT
CDR3: CASLLTGVNTGELFF

V: TRBV15
size: NA
D: NA
J: TRBJ1-5
DNA: TGTGCCACCAGCAGAGACTTAAGACGGAATAGCAATCAGCCCCAGCATTTT
CDR3: CATSRDLRRNSNQPQHF

V: TRBV12-3/TRBV12-4
size: NA
D: NA
J: TRBJ1-2
DNA: TGTGCCAGCAACGAGGGGCACTGGGGCTACACCTTC
CDR3: CASNEGHWGYTF

V: TRBV5-1
size: NA
D: NA
J: TRBJ1-2
DNA: TGCGCCAGCAGCTTGGGGAGTACAGATCGGGACGGATTTAACTATGGCTACACCTTC
CDR3: CASSLGSTDRDGFNYGYTF

V: TRBV6-5
size: NA
D: NA
J: TRBJ1-6
DNA: TGTGCCAGCAGATACAACGATAATAATTCACCCCTCCACTTT
CDR3: CASRYNDNNSPLHF

V: TRBV6-1
size: NA
D: TRBD2
J: TRBJ2-5
DNA: TGTGCCAGCAGTGAAGCGGGGAGCGGGGGAACGGAGACCCAGTACTTC
CDR3: CASSEAGSGGTETQYF

V: TRBV19
size: NA
D: TRBD1
J: TRBJ1-5
DNA: TGTGCCAGTAGTATAGAGACAGGGGATCAGCCCCAGCATTTT
CDR3: CASSIETGDQPQHF

V: TRBV14
size: NA
D: NA
J: TRBJ2-3
DNA: TGTGCCAGCAGCCAAGACTACACAGATACGCAGTATTTT
CDR3: CASSQDYTDTQYF

V: TRBV6-2/TRBV6-3
size: NA
D: NA
J: TRBJ1-6
DNA: TGTGCCAGCAGTCTCCGCATAATTAGGAATTCACCCCTCCACTTT
CDR3: CASSLRIIRNSPLHF

V: TRBV6-4
size: NA
D: NA
J: TRBJ1-2
DNA: TGTGCCAGTAGAGACACCGCGGGCAGAATTTATGGCTACACCTTC
CDR3: CASRDTAGRIYGYTF

V: TRBV7-2
size: NA
D: NA
J: TRBJ1-1
DNA: TGTGCCAGCAGCTTAGCCGGGCCAGGGGACACTGAAGCTTTCTTT
CDR3: CASSLAGPGDTEAFF

V: TRBV7-6
size: NA
D: NA
J: TRBJ1-5
DNA: TGTGCCAGCAGCTTAGGTACAGGGCTCAATCAGCCCCAGCATTTT
CDR3: CASSLGTGLNQPQHF

V: TRBV4-2
size: NA
D: NA
J: TRBJ1-1
DNA: TGTGCCAGCAGCCAAGATGCGGTGAACACTGAAGCTTTCTTT
CDR3: CASSQDAVNTEAFF

V: TRBV15
size: NA
D: NA
J: TRBJ2-5
DNA: TGTGCCACCAGCAGACGTCAGGGGTCGGGAAGGACGGAGACCCAGTACTTC
CDR3: CATSRRQGSGRTETQYF

V: TRBV7-2
size: NA
D: NA
J: TRBJ1-2
DNA: TGTGCCAGCAGCCATGGGGGGGAACTGGGTGGCTACACCTTC
CDR3: CASSHGGELGGYTF

V: TRBV7-2
size: NA
D: NA
J: TRBJ2-7
DNA: TGTGCCAGCAGCTTAATCCACGAGCAGTACTTC
CDR3: CASSLIHEQYF

V: TRBV6-2/TRBV6-3
size: NA
D: NA
J: TRBJ1-5
DNA: TGTGCCAGCAGTTACTCTGGCGACGGACCCCAGCATTTT
CDR3: CASSYSGDGPQHF

V: TRBV29-1
size: few
D: NA
J: TRBJ1-1
DNA: TGCAGCGTTGACGGGATTAGCACTGAAGCTTTCTTT
CDR3: CSVDGISTEAFF

V: TRBV29-1
size: NA
D: NA
J: TRBJ2-3
DNA: TGCAGCGTGGACAAAAGCACAGATACGCAGTATTTT
CDR3: CSVDKSTDTQYF

V: TRBV6-5
size: once
D: NA
J: TRBJ1-3
DNA: TGTGCCAGCAGGTGGACGGCTGGAGCCGGAAACACCATATATTTT
CDR3: CASRWTAGAGNTIYF

V: TRBV5-1
size: NA
D: TRBD1
J: TRBJ1-1
DNA: TGCGCCAGCAGCAACGGAACTATGGACAGGGGAGCTTTCTTT
CDR3: CASSNGTMDRGAFF

V: TRBV5-1
size: NA
D: TRBD1
J: TRBJ2-7
DNA: TGCGCCAGCAGCTTGCAGGGACAGGGGGCCCACGAGCAGTACTTC
CDR3: CASSLQGQGAHEQYF

V: TRBV19
size: NA
D: TRBD1
J: TRBJ1-2
DNA: TGTGCCAGTAGCAAACCCGGGACAGCTCACCGAGGCTACACCTTC
CDR3: CASSKPGTAHRGYTF

V: TRBV27
size: once
D: NA
J: TRBJ1-3
DNA: TGTGCCAGCAGTTTCTCCGGGATGACTGGAAACACCATATATTTT
CDR3: CASSFSGMTGNTIYF

V: TRBV5-1
size: NA
D: NA
J: TRBJ2-3
DNA: TGCGCCAGCAGCACCAAAGGGGCTAGCCCCTCTAGCACAGATACGCAGTATTTT
CDR3: CASSTKGASPSSTDTQYF

V: TRBV5-1
size: NA
D: NA
J: TRBJ1-2
DNA: TGCGCCAGCAGCTTGCTGTGGACAGCCAGCTATGGCTACACCTTC
CDR3: CASSLLWTASYGYTF

V: TRBV29-1
size: NA
D: NA
J: TRBJ1-1
DNA: TGCAGCGTTGGGGTCAAGGGTAGGTTCACTGAAGCTTTCTTT
CDR3: CSVGVKGRFTEAFF

V: TRBV18
size: NA
D: NA
J: TRBJ1-5
DNA: TGTGCCAGCTCCGAGGGGCCGGGTCAGCCCCAGCATTTT
CDR3: CASSEGPGQPQHF

V: TRBV5-1
size: NA
D: NA
J: TRBJ2-7
DNA: TGCGCCAGCAGCTTCGTAGGGAACGAGCAGTACTTC
CDR3: CASSFVGNEQYF

V: TRBV11-2
size: NA
D: NA
J: TRBJ1-1
DNA: TGTGCCAGCAGCTTAGAGGGGGGCAGTGTGGCTTTCTTT
CDR3: CASSLEGGSVAFF

V: TRBV5-1
size: NA
D: TRBD1
J: TRBJ1-1
DNA: TGCGCCAGCAGCTTGTCAGGACAGGGCCCTGAAGCTTTCTTT
CDR3: CASSLSGQGPEAFF

V: TRBV27
size: NA
D: NA
J: TRBJ1-2
DNA: TGTGCCAGCAGCCTCCGGGGGCACTATGGCTACACCTTC
CDR3: CASSLRGHYGYTF

V: TRBV10-2
size: NA
D: NA
J: TRBJ1-1
DNA: TGCGCCAGTGCTACTGACACCGTGAACACTGAAGCTTTCTTT
CDR3: CASATDTVNTEAFF

V: TRBV7-9
size: NA
D: NA
J: TRBJ2-5
DNA: TGTGCCAGCAGCCCCTGGACTTCGGGCCAAGAGACCCAGTACTTC
CDR3: CASSPWTSGQETQYF

V: TRBV6-5
size: NA
D: NA
J: TRBJ1-1
DNA: TGTGCCAGCAGTTTCAGGTTAGGGAACACTGAAGCTTTCTTT
CDR3: CASSFRLGNTEAFF

V: TRBV3-1/TRBV3-2
size: NA
D: NA
J: TRBJ2-4
DNA: TGTGCCAGCAGCCTAAATGGCCGACTAGCCAAAAACATTCAGTACTTC
CDR3: CASSLNGRLAKNIQYF

V: TRBV7-2
size: NA
D: NA
J: TRBJ2-1
DNA: TGTGCCAGCAGCTTACGTAGGGGTGTAAACAATGAGCAGTTCTTC
CDR3: CASSLRRGVNNEQFF

V: TRBV5-1
size: once
D: NA
J: TRBJ1-4
DNA: TGCGCCAGCAGAAGGGGGGGAGAGAGTGAAAAACTGTTTTTT
CDR3: CASRRGGESEKLFF

V: TRBV6-1
size: few
D: TRBD1
J: TRBJ1-2
DNA: TGTGCCAGCAGTGAAGGGGACAGGGACTATGGCTACACCTTC
CDR3: CASSEGDRDYGYTF

V: TRBV5-1
size: NA
D: NA
J: TRBJ2-7
DNA: TGCGCCAGCAGCTTCGACAGCCCCTACGAGCAGTACTTC
CDR3: CASSFDSPYEQYF

V: TRBV6-4
size: once
D: NA
J: TRBJ2-5
DNA: TGTGCCAGCAGTGCCGGAGAGGGTTTGACCCAGTACTTC
CDR3: CASSAGEGLTQYF

V: TRBV19
size: many
D: NA
J: TRBJ1-4
DNA: TGTGCCAGTAGTACCCACGGACTGGGGATGGGAAGGCCAACTAATGAAAAACTGTTTTTT
CDR3: CASSTHGLGMGRPTNEKLFF

V: TRBV2
size: NA
D: NA
J: TRBJ1-1
DNA: TGTGCCAGCAGTGACCGAAGGACCACTGAAGCTTTCTTT
CDR3: CASSDRRTTEAFF

V: TRBV2
size: NA
D: TRBD1
J: TRBJ2-3
DNA: TGTGCCAGCAGCGGGACAGGGTGGGAGGATACGCAGTATTTT
CDR3: CASSGTGWEDTQYF